This TCR beta chain was found in a study of blood T cells in healthy people across ages. Primed by a sample-barcoded 5' primer and a J-beta primer mix, a second PCR proceeded for 7 to 11 cycles. TCRdb analysed the 5' RACE reads with MiXCR anew, one entry per CDR3 protein. The sample lists approximately 800,000 distinct CDR3 sequences, about 55% occurring once. Isolation per sample recovered at least 6 million PBMCs. Extraction yielded at least 6 micrograms of total RNA per sample. This CDR3 contains 15 residues. The trim removed 4 bases at V and 2 bases at J, leaving 7 bases unmatched. Germline V gene data show CDR1 as SGHTA and CDR2 as FQGNSA.

The chain recombines TRBV7-2 with TRBJ1-1; 7 positions match TRBD1. The sequenced sample consisted of blood. This clonotype was sampled from a man at least 80 years old in good health. The CDR3 sequence: CASSSGQAYNTEAFF. In nucleotides, the CDR3 is TGTGCCAGCAGCTCCGGACAGGCCTATAACACTGAAGCTTTCTTT. The full variable domain, completed using reference TRBV7-2 and TRBJ1-1, is GAGVSQSPSNKVTEKGKDVELRCDPISGHTALYWYRQSLGQGLEFLIYFQGNSAPDKSGLPSDRFSAERTGGSVSTLTIQRTQQEDSAVYLCASSSGQAYNTEAFFGQGTRLTVV.